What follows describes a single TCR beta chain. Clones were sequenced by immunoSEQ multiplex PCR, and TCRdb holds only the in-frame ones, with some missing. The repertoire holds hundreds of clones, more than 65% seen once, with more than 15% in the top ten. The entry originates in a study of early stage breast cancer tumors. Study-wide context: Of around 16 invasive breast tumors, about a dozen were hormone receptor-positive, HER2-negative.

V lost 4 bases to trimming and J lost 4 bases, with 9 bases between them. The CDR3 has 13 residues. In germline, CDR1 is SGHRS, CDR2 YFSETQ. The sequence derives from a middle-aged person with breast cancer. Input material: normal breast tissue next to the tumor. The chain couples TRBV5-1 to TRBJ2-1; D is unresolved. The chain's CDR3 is CASSPDIYNEQFF. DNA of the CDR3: TGCGCCAGCAGCCCAGACATATACAATGAGCAGTTCTTC.